The next 26 T cell receptor beta chains were all read from a single sample in a study of T cell responses to AZD1222 COVID-19 vaccine. Here immunoSEQ multiplex PCR was the method, and the copy in TCRdb shows in-frame clones only, minus some. Among over 150,000 clones listed, almost 95% were seen once. Specimen: peripheral blood, collected on day 0 of AZD1222 vaccination. The receptor set was obtained from an adult in good health.

The rearrangement uses TRBV5-4 and TRBJ2-5, with 8 bases lining up with TRBD1. J was trimmed by 4 bases and V by 2 bases; bases with no gene match: 4. CDR1 and CDR2 (germline): SGHNT, YYREEE (reference sequence). This CDR3 spans 14 amino acids. CDR3 DNA: TGTGCCAGCAGCTTTCCGGACAGGGCAGAGACCCAGTACTTC. Protein sequence: CASSFPDRAETQYF. Drawing the rest from reference TRBV5-4 and TRBJ2-5, the complete variable domain is ETGVTQSPTHLIKTRGQQVTLRCSSQSGHNTVSWYQQALGQGPQFIFQYYREEENGRGNFPPRFSGLQFPNYSSELNVNALELDDSALYLCASSFPDRAETQYFGPGTRLLVL.

This clone was seen just once. This chain uses TRBV12-3 or TRBV12-4 with TRBJ1-5; no clear D gene. The CDR3 is made up of 13 amino acids. V was clipped by 4 bases and J by 0 bases, with 4 bases between them. In DNA form, the CDR3 reads TGTGCCAGCAGTTCAAATAGCAATCAGCCCCAGCATTTT. It translates to CASSSNSNQPQHF.

This chain links TRBV6-2 or TRBV6-3 with TRBJ2-5; the match to TRBD2 covers 14 bases. Trimming took 0 bases from V and 5 from J; bases not matched to a gene: 5. The CDR3 spans 17 residues. Germline V gene lookup returns CDR1 MNHEY and CDR2 SVGEGT. Here the CDR3 DNA reads TGTGCCAGCAGTTACTCGACTAGCGGGAGGGCCTGGGAGACCCAGTACTTC. Amino acid sequence: CASSYSTSGRAWETQYF.

V usage is TRBV20-1 and J usage is TRBJ1-1; a weak D match, TRBD1 (5 bases). This CDR3 has 11 amino acids. Looked up from germline, CDR1 is DFQATT and CDR2 is SNEGSKA (reference sequence). The CDR3 protein is CSLGGGTEAFF. For the CDR3, the DNA is TGCAGCCTGGGGGGGGGAACTGAAGCTTTCTTT.

The DNA of the CDR3 is TGTGCTAGTGGTTTTGGGACAAGCACAGATACGCAGTATTTT. It is translated as CASGFGTSTDTQYF. V is TRBV12-5 and J is TRBJ2-3; possible D gene TRBD1, 6 bases. CDR1 LGHNT and CDR2 FRNRAP come from the germline V gene. Trimming cost V 3 bases and J 0 bases, with 7 bases left between them. The CDR3 consists of 14 residues.

The gene calls are TRBV4-2 and TRBJ2-2, with 14 bases fitting TRBD2. With 1 base clipped from V and 6 bases from J, the junction kept 4 bases outside the gene matches. The CDR3 loop spans 17 amino acids. Germline assignment: CDR1 LGHNA and CDR2 YNFKEQ. The CDR3: CASSQGGLAGEAGELFF. The CDR3 DNA sequence: TGTGCCAGCAGCCAAGGGGGACTAGCGGGAGAAGCCGGGGAGCTGTTTTTT.

The chain has TRBV11-2 and TRBJ2-1; D is undetermined. The CDR3 runs 14 residues. Between the trimmed V and J ends, which lost 3 bases and 1 base, there was a span of 7 bases. Germline V CDR1 and CDR2: SGHAT, FQNNGV. The CDR3 bases are TGTGCCAGCAGCTTGTACAGTTCCTACAATGAGCAGTTCTTC. This encodes CASSLYSSYNEQFF.

A single count supports this clone. In the same sample, other DNA sequences code for this CDR3. The rearrangement links TRBV2 to TRBJ1-1; D not resolved. Germline V gene data show CDR1 as SNHLY and CDR2 as FYNNEI. The length of the CDR3 is 11 residues. Trimming took 6 bases from V and 3 from J, leaving 5 bases between them. For the CDR3, the DNA is TGTGCCAGCAGCGGTTACACTGAAGCTTTCTTT. The encoded protein is CASSGYTEAFF. Variable domain in full (rest from reference TRBV2 and TRBJ1-1): EPEVTQTPSHQVTQMGQEVILRCVPISNHLYFYWYRQILGQKVEFLVSFYNNEISEKSEIFDDQFSVERPDGSNFTLKIRSTKLEDSAMYFCASSGYTEAFFGQGTRLTVV.

This clone is a singleton in its sample. The chain uses TRBV18 and TRBJ1-2; D ambiguous. Germline CDR1 KGHSH, CDR2 LQKENI. V was pared by 4 bases and J by 4 bases, with 10 bases between. The CDR3 runs 13 residues. CDR3 residues: CASSLSAPYGYTF. The CDR3, as DNA: TGTGCCAGCTCACTCTCAGCCCCCTATGGCTACACCTTC. The variable domain in full, with the rest retrieved from reference TRBV18 and TRBJ1-2, is NAGVMQNPRHLVRRRGQEARLRCSPMKGHSHVYWYRQLPEEGLKFMVYLQKENIIDESGMPKERFSAEFPKEGPSILRIQQVVRGDSAAYFCASSLSAPYGYTFGSGTRLTVV.

J is TRBJ1-5 and V is TRBV10-1; no reliable D call. Germline values: CDR1 WNHNN, CDR2 SYGVQD (reference sequence). V lost 4 bases and J lost 0, with 16 bases in between. This CDR3 has 17 residues. CDR3 coding DNA: TGCGCCAGCAGTGTGGACGTCCAGACCTATAGCAATCAGCCCCAGCATTTT. Translating gives CASSVDVQTYSNQPQHF.

The V call is TRBV10-2, the J call TRBJ1-6; TRBD1 agrees at 10 bases. CDR3 length: 16 amino acids. Germline V gene data show CDR1 as WSHSY and CDR2 as SAAADI. V lost 6 bases and J lost 7; bases outside the gene matches: 9. The CDR3 nucleotides are TGCGCCAGCAGCAACTTGGGACAGGGGCGAAATTCACCCCTCCACTTT. This translates into CASSNLGQGRNSPLHF.

The V gene is TRBV19, the J gene TRBJ1-1; D remains unclear. Trimming cost V 3 bases and J 2 bases, with 7 bases left between them. The CDR3 is 13 amino acids. Germline CDR1 and CDR2: LNHDA and SQIVND (reference sequence). CDR3 in amino acids: CASSISANTEAFF. In DNA form, the CDR3 reads TGTGCCAGTAGTATCAGTGCAAACACTGAAGCTTTCTTT.

The DNA of the CDR3 is TGCGCCAGCAGCCAAGATACAGCGGGAAGGCCCAATGAGCAGTTCTTC. Translating it yields CASSQDTAGRPNEQFF. The rearrangement links TRBV4-1 to TRBJ2-1, with 7 bases that match TRBD2. The CDR3 loop spans 16 amino acids. V gave up 0 bases and J gave up 6 bases; unmatched junction bases: 8. The germline V gene has CDR1 MGHRA and CDR2 YSYEKL.

The V gene is TRBV6-5, the J gene TRBJ2-4, with TRBD2 matching 8 bases. The CDR3 runs 15 residues. V shed 2 bases, J shed 4 bases, and the junction held 4 bases outside the gene matches. CDR1 is MNHEY and CDR2 is SVGAGI in the germline V gene. The CDR3 region is CASSYSSGGKNIQYF. The CDR3 DNA sequence: TGTGCCAGCAGTTACAGTTCGGGAGGGAAAAACATTCAGTACTTC.

The chain uses TRBV5-4 and TRBJ1-2; D gene unclear. Germline V gives CDR1 SGHNT, CDR2 YYREEE (reference sequence). The V and J ends lost 2 bases and 3 bases respectively, with 11 bases between them. The CDR3 contains 14 residues. The CDR3 region has the DNA TGTGCCAGCAGCTTATTGACGGACTACTATGGCTACACCTTC. It specifies CASSLLTDYYGYTF.

The chain carries TRBV7-2 and TRBJ2-1; 11 nucleotides match TRBD2. CDR3 length: 17 amino acids. V dropped 5 bases and J dropped 9; count of bases not matched to a gene: 15. In germline, CDR1 is SGHTA, CDR2 FQGNSA. The CDR3, as DNA: TGTGCCAGCAGCGCGAGCCCTCCTAGCGGGGGGAGCAGTGAGCAGTTCTTC. Its protein product is CASSASPPSGGSSEQFF. Drawing the rest from reference TRBV7-2 and TRBJ2-1, the complete variable domain is GAGVSQSPSNKVTEKGKDVELRCDPISGHTALYWYRQSLGQGLEFLIYFQGNSAPDKSGLPSDRFSAERTGGSVSTLTIQRTQQEDSAVYLCASSASPPSGGSSEQFFGPGTRLTVL.

This clone showed up just once. This chain joins TRBV19 and TRBJ1-6, with D hard to call. Trimming left V 10 bases short and J 2 bases short, with 12 bases between. The germline V gene encodes CDR1 LNHDA and CDR2 SQIVND (reference sequence). The CDR3 length is 14 residues. The DNA for the CDR3 is TGTGCCACCAACTCCGGGCCCTATAATTCACCCCTCCACTTT. As protein: CATNSGPYNSPLHF.

CDR3 nucleotide sequence: TGTGCCAGCAGCCCGGGACAGGGTTTGGCGTATGGCTACACCTTC. Its translation is CASSPGQGLAYGYTF. The chain carries TRBV5-4 and TRBJ1-2, with 9 bases fitting TRBD1. With 4 bases clipped from V and 5 bases from J, the junction kept 9 bases outside the gene matches. This CDR3 spans 15 amino acids. The V gene's germline CDR1 is SGHNT and CDR2 YYREEE (reference sequence).

The DNA for the CDR3 is TGTGCCAGCAGCCCTGGGACCAAAGAGACCCAGTACTTC. Translating gives CASSPGTKETQYF. The genes are TRBV5-4 and TRBJ2-5; the D call may be TRBD1 or TRBD2 (5 bases each). The CDR3 consists of 13 residues. Germline loops: CDR1 SGHNT, CDR2 YYREEE (reference sequence). Trimming stripped 4 bases from V and 3 bases from J, with 10 bases between.

V and J are TRBV6-5 and TRBJ2-5, with D perhaps TRBD1 (5 bases). The germline V gene encodes CDR1 MNHEY and CDR2 SVGAGI. Trimming shortened V by 6 bases and J by 0 bases, and 11 bases separated the two germline ends. This CDR3 has 14 residues. The CDR3 DNA sequence: TGTGCCAGCAGCCCGGACACTTACCAAGAGACCCAGTACTTC. Residues: CASSPDTYQETQYF.

The chain carries TRBV27 and TRBJ1-2; TRBD1 matches at 8 bases. The germline gives CDR1 MNHEY, CDR2 SMNVEV (reference sequence). The CDR3 runs 12 residues. The trim removed 6 bases at V and 8 bases at J, leaving 5 bases unmatched. Here the CDR3 reads CASRGQGGGYTF. The DNA of the CDR3 is TGTGCCAGCAGAGGACAGGGAGGAGGCTACACCTTC.

V and J are TRBV27 and TRBJ1-3; TRBD1 agrees at 7 bases. Per the germline V gene, CDR1 is MNHEY and CDR2 is SMNVEV (reference sequence). Trimming took 6 bases from V and 4 from J; bases not matched to a gene: 9. CDR3 length equals 15 residues. The CDR3 nucleotides read TGTGCCAGCAGCAACCGACAGGGATCGGGAAACACCATATATTTT. Amino acids: CASSNRQGSGNTIYF.

V is TRBV29-1 and J is TRBJ2-1, with D possibly being TRBD1 or TRBD2 (5 bases each). The germline V gene encodes CDR1 SQVTM and CDR2 ANQGSEA. The CDR3 sequence is 14 residues long. V shed 0 bases and J shed 6 bases, with 12 bases lying between them. DNA of the CDR3: TGCAGCGTTGAAGATTGGGACGGAGCCAATGAGCAGTTCTTC. Its translation is CSVEDWDGANEQFF.

The chain combines TRBV30 with TRBJ1-3, with 7 nucleotides matching TRBD1. Unmatched junction bases numbered 8, after V lost 2 bases and J lost 4 bases. The CDR3 extends over 15 amino acids. Looked up from germline, CDR1 is GTSNPN and CDR2 is SVGIG (reference sequence). CDR3 coding DNA: TGTGCCTGGAGTCCGGACAGGCCGGGGGGAAACACCATATATTTT. Residues: CAWSPDRPGGNTIYF.

This sequence joins TRBV4-3 and TRBJ1-1; perhaps TRBD1 as D (6 bases). Germline V gives CDR1 LGHNA, CDR2 YSLEER. This CDR3 comprises 17 residues. Trimming removed 0 bases from V and 0 bases from J, with 14 bases in between. The CDR3 nucleotides are TGCGCCAGCAGCCAAGAGGCAGCAGGGACAATGAACACTGAAGCTTTCTTT. Protein product: CASSQEAAGTMNTEAFF.

This clone has more than one count but fewer than ten. The rearrangement links TRBV14 to TRBJ2-1; D uncertain. V lost 4 bases, J lost 6 bases, and 22 bases lay in between. The CDR3 loop spans 17 amino acids. Germline-derived CDR1 and CDR2 are SGHDN and FVKESK. In nucleotides, the CDR3 is TGTGCCAGCAGCCCTTTGGCTCCGGGCCCGCTTTTCAATGAGCAGTTCTTC. Protein: CASSPLAPGPLFNEQFF. Drawing the rest from reference TRBV14 and TRBJ2-1, the complete variable domain is EAGVTQFPSHSVIEKGQTVTLRCDPISGHDNLYWYRRVMGKEIKFLLHFVKESKQDESGMPNNRFLAERTGGTYSTLKVQPAELEDSGVYFCASSPLAPGPLFNEQFFGPGTRLTVL.